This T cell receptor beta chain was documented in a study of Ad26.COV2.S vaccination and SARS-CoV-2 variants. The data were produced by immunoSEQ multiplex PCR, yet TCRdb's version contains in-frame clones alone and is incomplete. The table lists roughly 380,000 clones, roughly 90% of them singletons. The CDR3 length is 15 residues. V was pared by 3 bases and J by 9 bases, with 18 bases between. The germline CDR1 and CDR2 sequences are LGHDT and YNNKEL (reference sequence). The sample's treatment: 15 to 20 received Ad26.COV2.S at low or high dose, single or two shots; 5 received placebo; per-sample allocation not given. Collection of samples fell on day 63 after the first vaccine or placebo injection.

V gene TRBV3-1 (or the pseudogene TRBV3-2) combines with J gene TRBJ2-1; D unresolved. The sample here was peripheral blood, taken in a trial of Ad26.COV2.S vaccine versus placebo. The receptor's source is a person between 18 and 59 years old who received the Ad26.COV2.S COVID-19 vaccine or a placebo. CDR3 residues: CASSQRPRAHGEQFF. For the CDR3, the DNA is TGTGCCAGCAGCCAGCGGCCCCGAGCCCACGGTGAGCAGTTCTTC.